The next 7 T cell receptor beta chains were all read from a single sample in a study of control samples from healthy donors and cancer patients. Profiled with immunoSEQ multiplex PCR; TCRdb holds only in-frame clones, not every one. The sample gives about 55,000 clones, almost 96% of which show up once; under 2% is in the top ten. Sample: blood. These receptors were taken from a young woman in good health.

The V and J genes are TRBV27 and TRBJ2-7, with D tentatively TRBD1 (6 bases). The germline V gene has CDR1 MNHEY and CDR2 SMNVEV (reference sequence). This CDR3 is 14 amino acids long. The ends were cut back, 5 bases at V and 6 bases at J, with 17 bases in the middle. CDR3 bases: TGTGCCAGCAGTCCCAGGGGAAGCACGGGCGAGCAGTACTTC. Its translation: CASSPRGSTGEQYF.

The V call is TRBV28, the J call TRBJ2-3; maybe TRBD1 (6 bases). V was clipped by 6 bases and J by 2 bases, with 12 bases between them. There are 14 residues in the CDR3. Germline CDR1 is MDHEN and CDR2 is SYDVKM. The DNA of the CDR3 is TGTGCCAGCAGCCTCACAGGGTCCACAGATACGCAGTATTTT. This codes for CASSLTGSTDTQYF.

This chain connects TRBV29-1 to TRBJ2-7; the match to TRBD2 covers 8 bases. The V gene end was trimmed by 5 bases and the J gene end by 0 bases; junction bases not matched to a gene: 12. Germline CDR1 is SQVTM and CDR2 is ANQGSEA. CDR3 length equals 16 residues. CDR3 bases: TGCAGCGTTTCGGGACTAGGGGAGTTAAGCTCCTACGAGCAGTACTTC. Translation: CSVSGLGELSSYEQYF.

The rearrangement joins TRBV6-1 to TRBJ2-3; possibly TRBD1 for D (6 bases). The CDR3 loop spans 16 amino acids. Germline V lookup: CDR1 MNHNS, CDR2 SASEGT. The V end was cut by 0 bases, the J end by 4 bases, with 14 bases between. The CDR3 reads CASSEAQGRGADTQYF. The CDR3 nucleotides read TGTGCCAGCAGTGAAGCGCAGGGCAGGGGTGCAGATACGCAGTATTTT.

This clone has only one observation. V usage is TRBV19 and J usage is TRBJ1-6; D call uncertain. The V gene lost 10 bases and the J gene lost 3 bases, with 19 bases spanning the gap. Germline CDR1 is LNHDA and CDR2 is SQIVND (reference sequence). The CDR3 spans 16 residues. The CDR3 loop is CATTPRGGCYNSPLHF. In nucleotides, the CDR3 is TGTGCCACCACCCCCCGAGGAGGATGCTATAATTCACCCCTCCACTTT.

The chain recombines TRBV19 with TRBJ2-7; no clear D gene. The length of the CDR3 is 13 residues. CDR1 is LNHDA, CDR2 SQIVND, per germline (reference sequence). The V gene lost 3 bases and the J gene lost 3 bases, with 9 bases spanning the gap. CDR3 in amino acids: CASSIAGNYEQYF. DNA for the CDR3: TGTGCCAGTAGTATTGCAGGAAACTACGAGCAGTACTTC.

This chain uses TRBV24-1 with TRBJ2-1; 7 bases are shared with TRBD2. Unmatched junction bases numbered 3, after V lost 1 base and J lost 1 base. There are 16 residues in the CDR3. The germline CDR1 and CDR2 sequences are KGHDR and SFDVKD. The CDR3 DNA reads TGTGCCACCAGTGATTTCGCGGGAGTTTCCTACAATGAGCAGTTCTTC. Protein: CATSDFAGVSYNEQFF.